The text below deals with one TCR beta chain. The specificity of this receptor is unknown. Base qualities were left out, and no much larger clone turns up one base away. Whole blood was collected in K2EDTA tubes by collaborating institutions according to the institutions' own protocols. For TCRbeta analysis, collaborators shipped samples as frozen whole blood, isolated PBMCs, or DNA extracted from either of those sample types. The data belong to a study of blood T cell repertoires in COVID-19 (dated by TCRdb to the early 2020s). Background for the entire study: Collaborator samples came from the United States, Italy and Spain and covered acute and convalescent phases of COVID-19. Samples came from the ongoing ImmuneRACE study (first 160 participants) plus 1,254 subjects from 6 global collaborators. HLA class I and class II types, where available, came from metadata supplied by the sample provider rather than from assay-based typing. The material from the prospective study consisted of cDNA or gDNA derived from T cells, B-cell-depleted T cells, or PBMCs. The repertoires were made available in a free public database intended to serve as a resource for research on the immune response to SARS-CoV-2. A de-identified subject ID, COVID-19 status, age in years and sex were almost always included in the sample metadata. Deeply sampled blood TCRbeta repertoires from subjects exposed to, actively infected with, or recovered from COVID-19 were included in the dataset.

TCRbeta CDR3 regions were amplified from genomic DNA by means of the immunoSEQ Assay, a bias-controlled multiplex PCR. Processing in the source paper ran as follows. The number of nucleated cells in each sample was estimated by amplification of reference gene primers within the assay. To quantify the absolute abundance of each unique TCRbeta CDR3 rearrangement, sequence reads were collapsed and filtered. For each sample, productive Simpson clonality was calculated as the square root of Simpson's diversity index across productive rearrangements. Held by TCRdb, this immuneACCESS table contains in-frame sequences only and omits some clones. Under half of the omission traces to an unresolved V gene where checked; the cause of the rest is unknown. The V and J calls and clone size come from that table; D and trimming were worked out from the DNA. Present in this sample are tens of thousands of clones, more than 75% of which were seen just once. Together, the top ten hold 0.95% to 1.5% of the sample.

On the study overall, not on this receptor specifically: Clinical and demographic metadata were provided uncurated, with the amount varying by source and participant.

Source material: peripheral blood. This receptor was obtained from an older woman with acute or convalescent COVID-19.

At the DNA level, the sequence is TGTGCCAGTAGTATGGTTGCGGGTTACAATGAGCAGTTCTTC. Its coded protein is CASSMVAGYNEQFF. This sequence uses TRBV19 and TRBJ2-1; a tentative D match to TRBD2 spans 5 bases. Per the germline V gene (reference sequence), LNHDA is the CDR1 and SQIVND is the CDR2. The CDR3 covers 14 residues, taking in both the cysteine and the phenylalanine. Only the CDR3 portion is preserved as DNA: 42 bases, with reading frame beginning at the first base. The V end loses 3 bases and the J end loses 4 bases, and a stretch of 10 bases separates them.